These 28 T cell receptor beta chains were sequenced from one sample in a study of blood T cell repertoires in COVID-19. TCRdb keeps only in-frame clones here, not all; method: immunoSEQ multiplex PCR. The sample has about 120,000 clones, roughly 75% seen once. Sequenced input: peripheral blood. These receptors originate from a man in his 60s with active or convalescent COVID-19.

This clone appeared a few times. The rearrangement links TRBV18 to TRBJ1-2, with TRBD1 matching 8 bases. CDR1 is KGHSH, CDR2 LQKENI, per germline. The CDR3 is made up of 16 amino acids. V trimming: 6 bases; J trimming: 4 bases; junction bases outside the gene matches: 13. The CDR3 here is CASSPRQGSFLYGYTF. CDR3 nucleotides: TGTGCCAGCTCTCCTCGACAGGGGTCATTTCTCTATGGCTACACCTTC.

Worth noting for this clone: Compared with germline, one end of the junction differs, possibly owing to a read error. V gene TRBV4-1 combines with J gene TRBJ2-5; possible D gene TRBD2, 6 bases. The germline V gene encodes CDR1 MGHRA and CDR2 YSYEKL. This CDR3 contains 11 residues. This CDR3 is CASSQAGTQYF. DNA of the CDR3: TGCGCTAGCAGCCAAGCGGGGACCCAGTACTTC.

The chain links TRBV6-2 or TRBV6-3 to TRBJ2-1, with 7 bases fitting TRBD2. The CDR3 sequence is 19 residues long. V shed 7 bases, J shed 4 bases, and the junction held 22 bases outside the gene matches. Per the germline V gene, CDR1 is MNHEY and CDR2 is SVGEGT. The CDR3 DNA reads TGTGCCAGCATCTACTCGTCTAGCGGCTATTTGGTTATTTACAATGAGCAGTTCTTC. Amino acids: CASIYSSSGYLVIYNEQFF.

This clone was found many times. V gene TRBV3-1 (or the pseudogene TRBV3-2) combines with J gene TRBJ1-1, with TRBD1 matching 7 bases. Germline V gene lookup returns CDR1 LGHDT and CDR2 YNNKEL (reference sequence). After removal of 4 bases from V and 4 bases from J, the junction contained 6 bases not matched to a gene. CDR3 length: 14 amino acids. CDR3 sequence reads: CASSRDRDGTEAFF. The CDR3 DNA sequence: TGTGCCAGCAGCCGAGACAGGGATGGCACTGAAGCTTTCTTT.

The gene calls are TRBV25-1 and TRBJ2-1; D may be TRBD2 (6 bases). The CDR3 loop spans 14 amino acids. Trimming removed 6 bases at V and 10 bases at J, with 19 bases between. Germline V gene sequence: CDR1 MGHDK, CDR2 SYGVNS. CDR3 region: CASSAGLPREEQFF. The CDR3, as DNA: TGTGCCAGCAGCGCGGGACTCCCGAGAGAGGAGCAGTTCTTC.

The chain has TRBV15 and TRBJ2-7, with 10 nucleotides matching TRBD1. Germline CDR1 is LNHNV and CDR2 is YYDKDF (reference sequence). This CDR3 region has 16 residues. With V trimmed by 1 base and J by 6 bases, 9 bases remained unmatched. CDR3 nucleotides: TGTGCCACCAGCAGAGTAGGGACAGGGGAGAGGGGCGAGCAGTACTTC. Its translation: CATSRVGTGERGEQYF.

The chain recombines TRBV28 with TRBJ2-3; TRBD2 aligns across 7 bases. With V trimmed by 4 bases and J by 0 bases, 4 bases remained unmatched. Germline CDR1 reads MDHEN; CDR2 reads SYDVKM. This CDR3 region has 15 residues. The CDR3 spells CASSSPSGSTDTQYF. CDR3 sequence (DNA): TGTGCCAGCAGTTCCCCTAGCGGCAGCACAGATACGCAGTATTTT. Drawing the rest from reference TRBV28 and TRBJ2-3, the complete variable domain is DVKVTQSSRYLVKRTGEKVFLECVQDMDHENMFWYRQDPGLGLRLIYFSYDVKMKEKGDIPEGYSVSREKKERFSLILESASTNQTSMYLCASSSPSGSTDTQYFGPGTRLTVL.

The chain has TRBV7-9 and TRBJ1-2; 10 bases align to TRBD1. Germline V gene data show CDR1 as SEHNR and CDR2 as FQNEAQ (reference sequence). Trimming took 4 bases from V and 2 from J; bases not matched to a gene: 1. This CDR3 has 14 residues. The CDR3 region is CASSSGQGNYGYTF. The CDR3 DNA reads as TGTGCCAGCAGCTCGGGACAGGGGAACTATGGCTACACCTTC.

The chain carries TRBV19 and TRBJ1-1; possible D gene TRBD1, 5 bases. V lost 4 bases to trimming and J lost 0 bases, with 15 bases between them. The CDR3 is made up of 16 amino acids. CDR1 is LNHDA, CDR2 SQIVND, per germline (reference sequence). CDR3 sequence: CASSTPWEQVNTEAFF. DNA of the CDR3: TGTGCCAGTAGTACCCCCTGGGAACAGGTGAACACTGAAGCTTTCTTT.

In its sample, this clone was seen a few times. This chain joins TRBV7-9 and TRBJ1-5; no firm D call. Germline values: CDR1 SEHNR, CDR2 FQNEAQ (reference sequence). This CDR3 has 14 amino acids. Deletions cut 5 bases from V and 3 bases from J, with 11 bases between. The chain's CDR3 is CASSRGVDNQPQHF. The CDR3 region has the DNA TGTGCCAGCAGCCGGGGAGTAGACAATCAGCCCCAGCATTTT.

The V and J genes are TRBV15 and TRBJ2-3; D gene unclear. The CDR3 contains 18 residues. Trimming removed 0 bases from V and 0 bases from J, with 16 bases in between. Germline CDR1 and CDR2: LNHNV and YYDKDF (reference sequence). The CDR3: CATSRDLAAFASTDTQYF. DNA for the CDR3: TGTGCCACCAGCAGAGATCTCGCAGCGTTCGCCAGCACAGATACGCAGTATTTT.

The V call is TRBV15, the J call TRBJ2-7, with D uncertain. Deletions cut 4 bases from V and 2 bases from J, with 15 bases between. This CDR3 contains 15 residues. Germline V CDR1 and CDR2: LNHNV, YYDKDF (reference sequence). This chain's CDR3 is CATSIELSPPYEQYF. Written as DNA, the CDR3 is TGTGCCACCAGCATCGAGTTGAGCCCCCCCTACGAGCAGTACTTC.

The CDR3 nucleotides read TGTGCCACCATCCTGGGAGGACCCACCTCCTACAATGAGCAGTTCTTC. Translation: CATILGGPTSYNEQFF. The J gene is TRBJ2-1, the V gene TRBV5-4; possibly TRBD2 for D (6 bases). V was clipped by 9 bases and J by 0 bases, with 19 bases between them. CDR3 length: 16 amino acids. Germline loops: CDR1 SGHNT, CDR2 YYREEE (reference sequence).

This clone turned up a few times. This chain links TRBV4-3 with TRBJ2-2; TRBD2 is a possible D gene (5 bases). This CDR3 region has 15 residues. Germline V gene sequence: CDR1 LGHNA, CDR2 YSLEER. The V gene lost 0 bases and the J gene lost 7 bases, with 12 bases spanning the gap. The CDR3 protein is CASSQEVQRRGELFF. The CDR3 DNA reads TGCGCCAGCAGCCAAGAGGTCCAGCGGCGCGGGGAGCTGTTTTTT.

V usage is TRBV19 and J usage is TRBJ1-1; 9 bases match TRBD1. V dropped 5 bases and J dropped 4; count of bases not matched to a gene: 5. Germline lookup yields CDR1 LNHDA and CDR2 SQIVND (reference sequence). The CDR3 spans 14 residues. CDR3 loop: CASSRQGGITEAFF. The CDR3 DNA reads as TGTGCCAGTAGTCGACAGGGGGGGATCACTGAAGCTTTCTTT.

Here the CDR3 reads CASTRLAGNSNQPQHF. The CDR3 DNA sequence: TGTGCCAGCACGCGCCTTGCCGGTAATAGCAATCAGCCCCAGCATTTT. This sequence joins TRBV28 and TRBJ1-5; D is ambiguous. Per the germline V gene, CDR1 is MDHEN and CDR2 is SYDVKM. V was pared by 7 bases and J by 0 bases, with 16 bases between. There are 16 residues in the CDR3.

The chain uses TRBV12-3 or TRBV12-4 and TRBJ2-3; weak D call: TRBD2 (6 bases). With 6 bases removed from V and 9 bases from J, the gap between germline ends came to 13 bases. This CDR3 has 12 amino acids. The CDR3 spells CASRRGGETQYF. In DNA, the CDR3 is TGTGCCAGCAGACGCGGAGGGGAGACGCAGTATTTT.

The rearrangement uses TRBV18 and TRBJ2-7; 9 nucleotides match TRBD1. The CDR3 has 14 residues. Per germline, CDR1 KGHSH and CDR2 LQKENI. The J segment lost 1 base and the V segment lost 5 bases, leaving 3 bases of the junction unmatched. In DNA, the CDR3 is TGTGCCAGCTCAGCCGGGACAGGGTCCTACGAGCAGTACTTC. It codes for CASSAGTGSYEQYF.

The chain links TRBV5-1 to TRBJ1-1, with no clear D. CDR3 length equals 15 residues. Trimming left V 4 bases short and J 2 bases short, with 15 bases between. Germline CDR1 and CDR2: SGHRS and YFSETQ. CDR3 coding DNA: TGCGCCAGCAGCCCCCGTGGAGGAATAAACACTGAAGCTTTCTTT. This gives the protein CASSPRGGINTEAFF. The variable domain in full, completed from reference TRBV5-1 and TRBJ1-1, reads KAGVTQTPRYLIKTRGQQVTLSCSPISGHRSVSWYQQTPGQGLQFLFEYFSETQRNKGNFPGRFSGRQFSNSRSEMNVSTLELGDSALYLCASSPRGGINTEAFFGQGTRLTVV.

The sample holds one count of this clone. The rearrangement links TRBV10-3 to TRBJ2-7; 12 nucleotides align to TRBD2. The CDR3 sequence is 16 residues long. Trimming at V came to 3 bases and at J to 3 bases, leaving 6 bases not matched to a gene. Germline V CDR1 and CDR2: ENHRY, SYGVKD. In nucleotides, the CDR3 is TGTGCCATCAGTGACCCGGGACTAGCGGGCCTCTACGAGCAGTACTTC. Its translation: CAISDPGLAGLYEQYF.

The rearrangement links TRBV2 to TRBJ1-2, with 8 positions matching TRBD1. The CDR3 sequence is 13 residues long. V lost 6 bases to trimming and J lost 3 bases; unmatched junction nucleotides: 3. In germline, CDR1 is SNHLY, CDR2 FYNNEI. The CDR3 region has the DNA TGTGCCAGCAGACCGACAGGGGACTATGGCTACACCTTC. Translation: CASRPTGDYGYTF.

This clone was seen a handful of times. This chain joins TRBV11-2 and TRBJ2-2; 13 bases are a match to TRBD2. The trim removed 6 bases at V and 5 bases at J, leaving 9 bases unmatched. CDR1 and CDR2 (germline): SGHAT, FQNNGV. The CDR3 contains 17 residues. As DNA, the CDR3 is TGTGCCAGCAGTCGACTAGCGGGAGGACCTAGTACCGGGGAGCTGTTTTTT. As protein: CASSRLAGGPSTGELFF. The entire variable domain, with the rest obtained from reference TRBV11-2 and TRBJ2-2, is as follows: EAGVAQSPRYKIIEKRQSVAFWCNPISGHATLYWYQQILGQGPKLLIQFQNNGVVDDSQLPKDRFSAERLKGVDSTLKIQPAKLEDSAVYLCASSRLAGGPSTGELFFGEGSRLTVL.

The CDR3 nucleotides are TGTGCCAGCAGCTTATTCACTGACTCCTACGAGCAGTACTTC. It yields the protein CASSLFTDSYEQYF. This rearrangement joins TRBV11-1 to TRBJ2-7; D not resolved. With 2 bases removed from V and 0 bases from J, the gap between germline ends came to 8 bases. Germline V gives CDR1 SGHAT, CDR2 FQDESV (reference sequence). This CDR3 is built from 14 residues.

The CDR3 loop is CASGERGGLEQYF. The CDR3 nucleotides read TGTGCCAGCGGCGAGAGAGGCGGTCTCGAGCAGTATTTT. This rearrangement joins TRBV12-3 or TRBV12-4 to TRBJ2-3; D uncertain. V lost 8 bases and J lost 11, with 20 bases in between. This CDR3 comprises 13 residues.

This clone has a handful of counts. The V and J genes are TRBV10-2 and TRBJ2-1; maybe TRBD1 (5 bases). Germline CDR1 reads WSHSY; CDR2 reads SAAADI. The CDR3 totals 13 residues. V lost 4 bases and J lost 9, with 13 bases in between. The CDR3 loop reads CASSGQTVSEQFF. The CDR3, as DNA: TGCGCCAGCAGTGGACAGACGGTTAGTGAGCAGTTCTTC.

This clone was counted once. The V and J genes are TRBV27 and TRBJ2-5, with 8 bases fitting TRBD1. There are 15 residues in the CDR3. Germline-derived CDR1 and CDR2 are MNHEY and SMNVEV (reference sequence). The trim removed 3 bases at V and 5 bases at J, leaving 8 bases unmatched. CDR3 sequence (DNA): TGTGCCAGCAGTTTTTCAGGGGGCGATGCGGAGACCCAGTACTTC. Its protein is CASSFSGGDAETQYF.

This sequence joins TRBV9 and TRBJ2-1, with TRBD2 matching 12 bases. The trim removed 4 bases at V and 0 bases at J, leaving 14 bases unmatched. CDR3 length: 20 residues. Germline CDR1 reads SGDLS; CDR2 reads YYNGEE. DNA of the CDR3: TGTGCCAGCAGCCCCCGGGGGCTAGCGGGAGGGGGGAGCTCCTACAATGAGCAGTTCTTC. It codes for CASSPRGLAGGGSSYNEQFF.

V gene TRBV21-1 combines with J gene TRBJ2-6; the D call of TRBD2 is as the table states it, not checked on the DNA. TRBV21-1 is reported as a pseudogene. This CDR3 spans 15 amino acids. The CDR3 region has the DNA TGTGCCAGTAAGACCGGGATGGGTGGGGCCAACGTCCTGACTTTC. Protein product: CASKTGMGGANVLTF.